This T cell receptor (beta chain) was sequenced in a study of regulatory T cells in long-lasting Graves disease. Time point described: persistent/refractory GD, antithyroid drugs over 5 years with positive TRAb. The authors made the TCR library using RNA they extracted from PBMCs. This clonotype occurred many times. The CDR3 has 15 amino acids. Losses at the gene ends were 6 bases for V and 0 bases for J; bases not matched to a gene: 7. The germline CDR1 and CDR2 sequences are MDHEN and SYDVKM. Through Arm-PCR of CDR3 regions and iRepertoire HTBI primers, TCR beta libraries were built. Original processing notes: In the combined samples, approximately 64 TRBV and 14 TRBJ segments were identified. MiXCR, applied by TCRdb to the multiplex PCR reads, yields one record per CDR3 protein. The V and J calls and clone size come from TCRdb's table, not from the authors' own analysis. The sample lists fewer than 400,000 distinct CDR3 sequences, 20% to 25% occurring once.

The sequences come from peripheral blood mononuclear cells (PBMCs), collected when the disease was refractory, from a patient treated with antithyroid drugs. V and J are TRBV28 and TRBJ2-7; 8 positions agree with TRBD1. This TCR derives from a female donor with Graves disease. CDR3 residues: CASRPPGTGSYEQYF. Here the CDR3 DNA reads TGTGCCAGCAGGCCCCCTGGGACAGGCTCCTACGAGCAGTACTTC. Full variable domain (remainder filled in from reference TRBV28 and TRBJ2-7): DVKVTQSSRYLVKRTGEKVFLECVQDMDHENMFWYRQDPGLGLRLIYFSYDVKMKEKGDIPEGYSVSREKKERFSLILESASTNQTSMYLCASRPPGTGSYEQYFGPGTRLTVT.